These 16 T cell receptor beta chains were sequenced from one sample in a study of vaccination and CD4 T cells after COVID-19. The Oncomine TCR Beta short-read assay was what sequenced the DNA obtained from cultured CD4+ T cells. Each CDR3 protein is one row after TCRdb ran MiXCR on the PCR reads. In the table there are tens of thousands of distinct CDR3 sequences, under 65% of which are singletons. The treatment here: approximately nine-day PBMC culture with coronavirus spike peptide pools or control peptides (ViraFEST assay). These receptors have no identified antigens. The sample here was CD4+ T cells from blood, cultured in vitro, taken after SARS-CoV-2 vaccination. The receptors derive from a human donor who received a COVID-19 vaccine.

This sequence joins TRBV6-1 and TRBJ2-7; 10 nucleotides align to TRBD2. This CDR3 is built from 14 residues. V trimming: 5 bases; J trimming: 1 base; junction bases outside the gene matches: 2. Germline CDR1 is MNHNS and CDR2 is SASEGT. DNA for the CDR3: TGTGCCAGCAGTCTAGCGGGGGAATCCTACGAGCAGTACTTC. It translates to CASSLAGESYEQYF.

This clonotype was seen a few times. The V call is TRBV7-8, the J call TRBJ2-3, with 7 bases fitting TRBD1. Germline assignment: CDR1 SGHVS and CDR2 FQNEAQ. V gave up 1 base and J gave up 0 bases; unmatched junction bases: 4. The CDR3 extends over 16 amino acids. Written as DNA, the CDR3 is TGTGCCAGCAGCTTAGATGAGACAGGGAGCACAGATACGCAGTATTTT. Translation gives CASSLDETGSTDTQYF.

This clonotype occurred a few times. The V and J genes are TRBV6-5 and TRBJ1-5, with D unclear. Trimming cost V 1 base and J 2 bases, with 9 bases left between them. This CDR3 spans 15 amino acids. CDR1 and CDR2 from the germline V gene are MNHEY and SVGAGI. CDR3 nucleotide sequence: TGTGCCAGCAGTTACTTAGGTGCGGGCAATCAGCCCCAGCATTTT. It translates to CASSYLGAGNQPQHF.

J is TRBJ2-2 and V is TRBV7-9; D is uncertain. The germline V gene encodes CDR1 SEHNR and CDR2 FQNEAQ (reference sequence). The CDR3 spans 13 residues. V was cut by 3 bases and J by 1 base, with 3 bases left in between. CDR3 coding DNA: TGTGCCAGCAGCTTCGAGAACACCGGGGAGCTGTTTTTT. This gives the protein CASSFENTGELFF.

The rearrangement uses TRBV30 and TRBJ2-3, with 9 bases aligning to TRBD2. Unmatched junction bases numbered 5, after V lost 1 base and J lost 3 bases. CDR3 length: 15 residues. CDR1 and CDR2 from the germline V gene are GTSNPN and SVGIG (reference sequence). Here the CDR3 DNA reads TGTGCCTGGAGTGAGAGTAGCGGGGGTACAGATACGCAGTATTTT. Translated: CAWSESSGGTDTQYF. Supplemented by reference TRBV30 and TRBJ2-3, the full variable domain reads SQTIHQWPATLVQPVGSPLSLECTVEGTSNPNLYWYRQAAGRGLQLLFYSVGIGQISSEVPQNLSASRPQDRQFILSSKKLLLSDSGFYLCAWSESSGGTDTQYFGPGTRLTVL.

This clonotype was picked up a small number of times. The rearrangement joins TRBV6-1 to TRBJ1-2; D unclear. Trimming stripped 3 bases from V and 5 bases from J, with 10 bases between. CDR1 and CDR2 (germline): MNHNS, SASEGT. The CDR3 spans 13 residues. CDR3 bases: TGTGCCAGCAGTGATGGACTGGGGTATGGCTACACCTTC. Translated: CASSDGLGYGYTF.

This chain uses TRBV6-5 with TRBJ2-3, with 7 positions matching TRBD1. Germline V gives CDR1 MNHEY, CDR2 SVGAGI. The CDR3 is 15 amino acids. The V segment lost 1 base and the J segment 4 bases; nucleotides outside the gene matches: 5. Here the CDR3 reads CASSYLQGPPDTQYF. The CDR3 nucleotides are TGTGCCAGCAGTTACTTACAGGGGCCTCCAGATACGCAGTATTTT.

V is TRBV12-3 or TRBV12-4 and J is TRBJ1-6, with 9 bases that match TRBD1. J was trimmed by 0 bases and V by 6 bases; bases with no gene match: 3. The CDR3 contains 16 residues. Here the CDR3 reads CASRGTGSSYNSPLHF. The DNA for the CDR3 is TGTGCCAGCAGGGGGACAGGGAGCTCCTATAATTCACCCCTCCACTTT.

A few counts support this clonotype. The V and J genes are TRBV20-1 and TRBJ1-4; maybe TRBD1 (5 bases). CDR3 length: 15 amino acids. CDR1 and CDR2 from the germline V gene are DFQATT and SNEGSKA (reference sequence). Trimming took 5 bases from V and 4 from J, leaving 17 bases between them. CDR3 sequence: CSARPPGAGNEKLFF. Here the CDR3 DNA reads TGCAGTGCTCGTCCTCCCGGGGCTGGTAATGAAAAACTGTTTTTT.

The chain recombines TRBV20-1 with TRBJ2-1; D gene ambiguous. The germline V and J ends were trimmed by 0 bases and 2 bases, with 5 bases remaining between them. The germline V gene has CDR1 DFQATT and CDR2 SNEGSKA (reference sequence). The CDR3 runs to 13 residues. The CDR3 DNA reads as TGCAGTGCTAGAGATTGGGCCTACAATGAGCAGTTCTTC. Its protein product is CSARDWAYNEQFF.

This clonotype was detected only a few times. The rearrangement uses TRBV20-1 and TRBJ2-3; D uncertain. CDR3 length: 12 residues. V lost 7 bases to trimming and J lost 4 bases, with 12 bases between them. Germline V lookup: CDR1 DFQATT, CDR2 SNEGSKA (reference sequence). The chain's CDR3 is CSVMARSDTQYF. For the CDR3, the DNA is TGCAGTGTAATGGCGAGATCAGATACGCAGTATTTT.

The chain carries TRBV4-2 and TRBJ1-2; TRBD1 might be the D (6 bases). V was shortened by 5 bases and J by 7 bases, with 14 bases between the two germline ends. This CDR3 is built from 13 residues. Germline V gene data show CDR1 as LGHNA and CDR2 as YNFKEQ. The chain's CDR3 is CASSLKNRAGYTF. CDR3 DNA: TGTGCCAGCAGCTTAAAAAACAGGGCTGGCTACACCTTC.

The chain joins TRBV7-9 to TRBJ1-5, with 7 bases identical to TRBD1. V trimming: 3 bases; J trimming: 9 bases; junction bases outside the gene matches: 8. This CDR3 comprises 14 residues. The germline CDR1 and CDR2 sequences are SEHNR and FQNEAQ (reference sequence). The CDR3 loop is CASSLSDRASPQHF. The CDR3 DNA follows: TGTGCCAGCAGCTTGTCAGACAGGGCCTCGCCCCAGCATTTT.

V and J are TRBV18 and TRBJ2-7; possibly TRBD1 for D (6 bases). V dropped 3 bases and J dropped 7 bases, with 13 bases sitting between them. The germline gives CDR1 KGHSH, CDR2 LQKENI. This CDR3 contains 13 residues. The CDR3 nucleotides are TGTGCCAGCTCACCCCACAGTCAGGGGGAGCAGTACTTC. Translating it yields CASSPHSQGEQYF. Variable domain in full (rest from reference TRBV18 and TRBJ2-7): NAGVMQNPRHLVRRRGQEARLRCSPMKGHSHVYWYRQLPEEGLKFMVYLQKENIIDESGMPKERFSAEFPKEGPSILRIQQVVRGDSAAYFCASSPHSQGEQYFGPGTRLTVT.

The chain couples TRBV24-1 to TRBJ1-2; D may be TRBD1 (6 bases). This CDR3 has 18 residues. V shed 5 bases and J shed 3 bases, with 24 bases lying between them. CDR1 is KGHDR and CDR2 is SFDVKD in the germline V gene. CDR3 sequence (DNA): TGTGCCACCAGTGGGCTTGCAGGGGTGAGTACGAATTACTATGGCTACACCTTC. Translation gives CATSGLAGVSTNYYGYTF.

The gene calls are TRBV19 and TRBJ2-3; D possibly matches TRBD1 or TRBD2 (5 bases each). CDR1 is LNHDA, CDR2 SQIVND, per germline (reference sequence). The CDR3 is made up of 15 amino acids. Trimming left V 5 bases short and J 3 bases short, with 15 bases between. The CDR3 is CASSRPREFTDTQYF. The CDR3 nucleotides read TGTGCCAGTAGTCGACCCAGGGAGTTTACAGATACGCAGTATTTT.